This T cell receptor beta chain was observed in a study of shared clonotypes between healthy human individuals. Whole-study findings and limits: Naive subsets, compared against memory subsets, generally had larger estimated richness values. Sequencing depth was expected to affect clonotype sharing among donors.

The V gene's germline CDR1 is KGHSH and CDR2 LQKENI. The CDR3 totals 15 residues. V was clipped by 4 bases and J by 3 bases; unmatched bases: 7. This clone was observed a few times. Its antigen is not identified. Deep-level settings were used for running the assay. Every subset had its genomic DNA shared out evenly among several immunoSEQ plates. The protocol was immunoSEQ multiplex PCR, while the TCRdb copy is restricted to in-frame clones and leaves out a portion. Here the sample spans about 770,000 clones, 72% being singletons. This receptor was identified in a woman aged 25-40 years in good health. The specimen was memory CD4+ T cells sorted from blood. Subset described: CD45RA-negative fraction. The chain uses TRBV18 and TRBJ2-3, with 7 bases that match TRBD1. DNA for the CDR3: TGTGCCAGCTCACAGGACAGGTCGAATACAGATACGCAGTATTTT. Its protein is CASSQDRSNTDTQYF.